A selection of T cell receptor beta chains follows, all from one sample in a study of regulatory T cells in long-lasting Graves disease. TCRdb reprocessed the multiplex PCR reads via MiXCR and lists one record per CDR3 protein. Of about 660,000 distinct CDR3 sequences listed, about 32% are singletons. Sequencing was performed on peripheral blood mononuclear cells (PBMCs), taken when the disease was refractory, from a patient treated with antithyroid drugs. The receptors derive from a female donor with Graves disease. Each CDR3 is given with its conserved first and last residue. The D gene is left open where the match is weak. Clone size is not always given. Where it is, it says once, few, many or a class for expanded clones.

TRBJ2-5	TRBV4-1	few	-	TGCGCCAGCAGCCAAGATCGGGGTGCAGAGACCCAGTACTTC	CASSQDRGAETQYF
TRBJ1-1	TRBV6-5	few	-	TGTGCCAGCAGTTACTCCACTCCCCTTGAAGCTTTCTTT	CASSYSTPLEAFF
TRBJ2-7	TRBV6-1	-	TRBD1	TGTGCCAGCAGTGAAGAAGACAGGGGGCTTTACGAGCAGTACTTC	CASSEEDRGLYEQYF
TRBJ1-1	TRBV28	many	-	TGTGCTGCACAGGGAGGGACTGAAGCTTTCTTT	CAAQGGTEAFF
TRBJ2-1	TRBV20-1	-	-	TGCAGTGCTAAAAGCGCCTTGAATGAGCAGTTCTTC	CSAKSALNEQFF
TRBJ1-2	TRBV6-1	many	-	TGTGCCAGCAGTGAATCCCTAGGGGTAGTGCGGGGCTACACCTTC	CASSESLGVVRGYTF
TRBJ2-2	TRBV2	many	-	TGTGCCAGCAGTGACAGGCGGGGAGCCGGGGAGCTGTTTTTT	CASSDRRGAGELFF
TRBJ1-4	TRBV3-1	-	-	TGTGCCAGCAGCCAAGGGGTAGGGGGACCTAATGAAAAACTGTTTTTT	CASSQGVGGPNEKLFF
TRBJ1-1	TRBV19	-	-	TGTGCCAGTAGTCCTAAGGGGCGGGTAAGCACTGAAGCTTTCTTT	CASSPKGRVSTEAFF
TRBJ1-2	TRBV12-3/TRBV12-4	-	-	TGTGCCAGCCGAGGACAGTGGTATGGCTACACCTTC	CASRGQWYGYTF
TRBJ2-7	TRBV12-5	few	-	TGTGCTAGTGGTTTGGCCCCGTCTCGGGGTTACGAGCAGTACTTC	CASGLAPSRGYEQYF
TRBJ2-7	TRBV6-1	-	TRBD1	TGTGCCAGCAGCGTCCGGGACAGGGGGGCCTACGAGCAGTACTTC	CASSVRDRGAYEQYF
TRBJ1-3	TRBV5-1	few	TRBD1	TGCGCCAGCAGCATCGGACAGGCTGGAAACACCATATATTTT	CASSIGQAGNTIYF
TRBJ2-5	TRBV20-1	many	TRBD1	TGCAGTGCCGGGACAGGGATGGAGACCCAGTACTTC	CSAGTGMETQYF
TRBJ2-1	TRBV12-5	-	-	TGTGCTAGTGGTTACGGTGCAGGTCCCTACAATGAGCAGTTCTTC	CASGYGAGPYNEQFF
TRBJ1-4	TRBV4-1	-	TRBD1	TGCGCCAGCAGCCCCTACTTTGACAGGGCTAATGAAAAACTGTTTTTT	CASSPYFDRANEKLFF
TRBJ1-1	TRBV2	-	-	TGTGCCAGCAGTGAGCCAGGGCCGGAAGCTTTCTTT	CASSEPGPEAFF
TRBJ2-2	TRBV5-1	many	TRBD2	TGTGCCAGCAGTTTAGCGGGGAACACCGGGGAGCTGTTTTTT	CASSLAGNTGELFF
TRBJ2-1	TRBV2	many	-	TGTGCCAGCAGTGAGAATAGCGGACGCTACAATGAGCAGTTCTTC	CASSENSGRYNEQFF
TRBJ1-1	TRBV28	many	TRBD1	TGTGCCAGCAGGACAGGGGCCCGAGGGAACACTGAAGCTTTCTTT	CASRTGARGNTEAFF
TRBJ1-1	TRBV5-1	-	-	TGCGCCAGCAGTATGGGGAGGGCGTGGACTGAAGCTTTCTTT	CASSMGRAWTEAFF
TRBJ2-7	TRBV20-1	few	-	TGCAGGCCAGAGGGCGCCTACGAGCAGTACTTC	CRPEGAYEQYF
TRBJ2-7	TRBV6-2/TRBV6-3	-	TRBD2	TGTGCCAGCAGTTACCGGACTAGCGGGAGGGCCGGCTACGAGCAGTACTTC	CASSYRTSGRAGYEQYF
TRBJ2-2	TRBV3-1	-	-	TGTGCCAGCAGCCAAGTGTTTATTCCCGGGGAGCTGTTTTTT	CASSQVFIPGELFF
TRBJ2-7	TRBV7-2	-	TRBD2	TGTGCCAGCAGCGCCGGGGGACTAGCGGCTTCCTACGAGCAGTACTTC	CASSAGGLAASYEQYF
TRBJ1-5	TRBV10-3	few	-	TGTGCCATCAGTGAGTCTGGTAGCAACAATCAGCCCCAGCATTTT	CAISESGSNNQPQHF
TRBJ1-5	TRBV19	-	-	TGTGCCAGTAACAGAGGGACTAATCAGCCCCAGCATTTT	CASNRGTNQPQHF